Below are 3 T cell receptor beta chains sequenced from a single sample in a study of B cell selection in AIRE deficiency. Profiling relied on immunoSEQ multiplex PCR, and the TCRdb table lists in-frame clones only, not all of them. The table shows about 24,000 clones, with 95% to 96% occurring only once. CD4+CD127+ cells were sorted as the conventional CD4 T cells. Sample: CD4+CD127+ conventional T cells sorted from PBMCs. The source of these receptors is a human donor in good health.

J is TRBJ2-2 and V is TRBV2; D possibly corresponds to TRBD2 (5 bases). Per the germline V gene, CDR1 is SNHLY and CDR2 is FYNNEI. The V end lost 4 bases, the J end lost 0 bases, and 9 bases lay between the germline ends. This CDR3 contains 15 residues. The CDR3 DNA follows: TGTGCCAGCAGTGGTCCGGGGTCGAACACCGGGGAGCTGTTTTTT. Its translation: CASSGPGSNTGELFF.

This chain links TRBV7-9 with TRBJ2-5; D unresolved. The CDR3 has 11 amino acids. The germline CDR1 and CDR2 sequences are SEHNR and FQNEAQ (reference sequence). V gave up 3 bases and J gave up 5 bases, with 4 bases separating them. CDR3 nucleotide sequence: TGTGCCAGCAGCTTTGGGGAGACCCAGTACTTC. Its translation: CASSFGETQYF.

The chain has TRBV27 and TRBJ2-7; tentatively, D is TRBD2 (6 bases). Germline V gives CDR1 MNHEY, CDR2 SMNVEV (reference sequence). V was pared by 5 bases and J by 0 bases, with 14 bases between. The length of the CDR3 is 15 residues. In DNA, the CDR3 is TGTGCCAGCAGTCCTCAGGGACTTAACTCCTACGAGCAGTACTTC. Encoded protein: CASSPQGLNSYEQYF.